The 5 T cell receptor beta chains given below trace back to one sample, sequenced in a study of early T cells in non-severe SARS-CoV-2 infection. TCRdb called the 5' RACE reads again in MiXCR, with one record for every CDR3 protein. Among 85,000 to 95,000 distinct CDR3 sequences listed, roughly 14% were seen once. Sequencing was done on a sample of whole blood. The receptors come from an adult who was a healthcare worker with PCR-confirmed SARS-CoV-2 infection or an uninfected control (not recorded which).

V gene TRBV4-1 combines with J gene TRBJ1-1, with D hard to call. This CDR3 is built from 14 residues. Germline loops: CDR1 MGHRA, CDR2 YSYEKL. V dropped 2 bases and J dropped 1 base, with 8 bases sitting between them. CDR3 amino acids: CASSQRTQNTEAFF. CDR3 nucleotide sequence: TGCGCCAGCAGCCAAAGGACCCAGAACACTGAAGCTTTCTTT.

V gene TRBV5-1 combines with J gene TRBJ1-1; D unresolved. The V end lost 0 bases, the J end lost 5 bases, and 11 bases lay between the germline ends. The CDR3 sequence is 14 residues long. Germline V gene data show CDR1 as SGHRS and CDR2 as YFSETQ. CDR3: CASSLDGIETEAFF. The CDR3 bases are TGCGCCAGCAGCTTGGACGGGATAGAGACTGAAGCTTTCTTT.

The chain is built from TRBV11-2 and TRBJ2-7, with D uncertain. Between the trimmed V and J ends, which lost 1 base and 2 bases, there was a span of 18 bases. Germline CDR1 reads SGHAT; CDR2 reads FQNNGV. This CDR3 contains 17 residues. CDR3 nucleotides: TGTGCCAGCAGCTTAGCGGCCGAACCCACCCCGGCCTACGAGCAGTACGTC. Encoded protein: CASSLAAEPTPAYEQYV.

This chain joins TRBV5-1 and TRBJ2-5, with unresolved D. This CDR3 contains 14 residues. Germline V gene data show CDR1 as SGHRS and CDR2 as YFSETQ. The ends were cut back, 4 bases at V and 2 bases at J, with 12 bases in the middle. The CDR3 nucleotides are TGCGCCAGCAGCGTACTCCTGGGGCAAGAGACCCAGTACTTC. This sequence encodes CASSVLLGQETQYF.

This clonotype was counted ten times or more. The J gene is TRBJ2-1, the V gene TRBV6-1; TRBD1 agrees at 7 bases. Germline V gives CDR1 MNHNS, CDR2 SASEGT. V lost 3 bases to trimming and J lost 9 bases; unmatched junction nucleotides: 14. This CDR3 is 16 amino acids long. For the CDR3, the DNA is TGTGCCAGCAGTGAGACCGACAGGGCCCCGTTAAGTGAGCAGTTCTTC. This codes for CASSETDRAPLSEQFF.